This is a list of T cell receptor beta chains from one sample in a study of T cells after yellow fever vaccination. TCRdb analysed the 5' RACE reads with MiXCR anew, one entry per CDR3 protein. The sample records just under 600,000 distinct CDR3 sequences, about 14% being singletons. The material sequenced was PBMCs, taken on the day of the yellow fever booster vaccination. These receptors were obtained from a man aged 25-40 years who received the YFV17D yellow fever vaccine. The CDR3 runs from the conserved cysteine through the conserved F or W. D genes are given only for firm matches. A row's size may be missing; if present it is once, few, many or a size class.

cdr3_aa: CASSIIADSYNEQFF
cdr3_nt: TGTGCCAGCAGCATTATAGCGGACTCCTACAATGAGCAGTTCTTC
d_call: -
j_call: TRBJ2-1
clone_size: -
v_call: TRBV7-3

cdr3_aa: CASRTAYTDTQYF
cdr3_nt: TGTGCCAGCAGGACAGCCTACACAGATACGCAGTATTTT
d_call: -
j_call: TRBJ2-3
clone_size: few
v_call: TRBV7-9

cdr3_aa: CASRRWINWDRGNTEAFF
cdr3_nt: TGTGCCAGCAGACGATGGATTAATTGGGACAGGGGGAACACTGAAGCTTTCTTT
d_call: TRBD1
j_call: TRBJ1-1
clone_size: -
v_call: TRBV11-1

cdr3_aa: CASTTGTQETQYF
cdr3_nt: TGTGCCAGCACTACCGGGACACAAGAGACCCAGTACTTC
d_call: -
j_call: TRBJ2-5
clone_size: few
v_call: TRBV7-2

cdr3_aa: CASSLVRFSGANVLTF
cdr3_nt: TGTGCCAGCAGTTTAGTACGGTTCTCTGGGGCCAACGTCCTGACTTTC
d_call: -
j_call: TRBJ2-6
clone_size: few
v_call: TRBV12-3/TRBV12-4

cdr3_aa: CSVPGQGPLEQYF
cdr3_nt: TGCAGCGTGCCGGGACAGGGACCCCTCGAGCAGTACTTC
d_call: TRBD1
j_call: TRBJ2-7
clone_size: -
v_call: TRBV29-1

cdr3_aa: CASSLAGGKGEQYF
cdr3_nt: TGCGCCAGCAGCTTGGCGGGAGGGAAAGGCGAGCAGTACTTC
d_call: TRBD2
j_call: TRBJ2-7
clone_size: -
v_call: TRBV5-1

cdr3_aa: CSARQIIQGALLVYEQYF
cdr3_nt: TGCAGTGCTAGACAGATAATCCAGGGCGCCCTACTGGTGTACGAGCAGTACTTC
d_call: -
j_call: TRBJ2-7
clone_size: -
v_call: TRBV20-1

cdr3_aa: CSAVPAGGQETQYF
cdr3_nt: TGCAGTGCCGTACCAGCGGGAGGCCAAGAGACCCAGTACTTC
d_call: TRBD2
j_call: TRBJ2-5
clone_size: -
v_call: TRBV20-1

cdr3_aa: CAWSVLVSGLEAFF
cdr3_nt: TGTGCCTGGAGTGTACTAGTATCGGGACTTGAAGCTTTCTTT
d_call: -
j_call: TRBJ1-1
clone_size: -
v_call: TRBV30

cdr3_aa: CASSLAWRTGVNEKLFF
cdr3_nt: TGTGCCAGCAGCTTAGCCTGGCGGACAGGGGTAAATGAAAAACTGTTTTTT
d_call: TRBD1
j_call: TRBJ1-4
clone_size: many
v_call: TRBV7-9

cdr3_aa: CASTLGRGGALRDTQYF
cdr3_nt: TGTGCCAGCACCCTAGGTAGGGGCGGGGCCCTCCGGGATACGCAGTATTTT
d_call: -
j_call: TRBJ2-3
clone_size: few
v_call: TRBV7-2

cdr3_aa: CASSPAGVVYEQYF
cdr3_nt: TGCGCCAGCTCCCCTGCCGGGGTAGTCTACGAGCAGTACTTC
d_call: -
j_call: TRBJ2-7
clone_size: few
v_call: TRBV5-1

cdr3_aa: CVGGTTNEKLFF
cdr3_nt: TGTGTCGGGGGTACAACTAATGAAAAACTGTTTTTT
d_call: -
j_call: TRBJ1-4
clone_size: few
v_call: TRBV20-1

cdr3_aa: CASSQGDRGQETQYF
cdr3_nt: TGCGCCAGCAGCCAGGGGGACAGGGGCCAAGAGACCCAGTACTTC
d_call: TRBD1
j_call: TRBJ2-5
clone_size: few
v_call: TRBV5-1

cdr3_aa: CASRPGSYNSPLHF
cdr3_nt: TGTGCCAGCAGACCCGGTTCTTATAATTCACCCCTCCACTTT
d_call: -
j_call: TRBJ1-6
clone_size: few
v_call: TRBV7-2

cdr3_aa: CASSEGGTGYREEQYF
cdr3_nt: TGTGCCAGCAGTGAAGGTGGGACAGGGTACCGGGAGGAGCAGTACTTC
d_call: TRBD1
j_call: TRBJ2-7
clone_size: -
v_call: TRBV25-1

cdr3_aa: CASSLFSSGTSGRPTDTQYF
cdr3_nt: TGTGCCAGCAGCTTATTTTCATCCGGGACTAGCGGGAGACCCACAGATACGCAGTATTTT
d_call: TRBD2
j_call: TRBJ2-3
clone_size: -
v_call: TRBV11-2

cdr3_aa: CASSRTGTSTDTQYF
cdr3_nt: TGCGCCAGCAGCCGGACTGGCACTAGCACAGATACGCAGTATTTT
d_call: -
j_call: TRBJ2-3
clone_size: -
v_call: TRBV4-3

cdr3_aa: CASSLLGQFYGYTF
cdr3_nt: TGTGCCAGCAGCTTACTGGGACAGTTTTATGGCTACACCTTC
d_call: TRBD1
j_call: TRBJ1-2
clone_size: few
v_call: TRBV7-2

cdr3_aa: CSASKSDTQYF
cdr3_nt: TGCAGTGCTAGTAAATCAGATACGCAGTATTTT
d_call: -
j_call: TRBJ2-3
clone_size: few
v_call: TRBV20-1

cdr3_aa: CTSSQGWSTEAFF
cdr3_nt: TGCACCAGCAGCCAGGGTTGGAGCACTGAAGCTTTCTTT
d_call: -
j_call: TRBJ1-1
clone_size: once
v_call: TRBV4-3

cdr3_aa: CASSLELAGVNEQFF
cdr3_nt: TGCGCCAGCAGCTTGGAACTAGCGGGAGTCAATGAGCAGTTCTTC
d_call: TRBD2
j_call: TRBJ2-1
clone_size: many
v_call: TRBV5-1

cdr3_aa: CASSPWDGYEQYF
cdr3_nt: TGTGCCAGCAGCCCCTGGGACGGCTACGAGCAGTACTTC
d_call: -
j_call: TRBJ2-7
clone_size: -
v_call: TRBV7-2

cdr3_aa: CAISTRGETQYF
cdr3_nt: TGTGCCATCAGCACTAGGGGAGAGACCCAGTACTTC
d_call: -
j_call: TRBJ2-5
clone_size: few
v_call: TRBV10-3

cdr3_aa: CASSARTSGRADTQYF
cdr3_nt: TGTGCCAGCAGCGCCCGGACTAGCGGGAGAGCAGATACGCAGTATTTT
d_call: TRBD2
j_call: TRBJ2-3
clone_size: -
v_call: TRBV7-6

cdr3_aa: CASRRTKGSTDTQYF
cdr3_nt: TGTGCCAGCCGACGGACCAAGGGGAGCACAGATACGCAGTATTTT
d_call: -
j_call: TRBJ2-3
clone_size: few
v_call: TRBV5-6

cdr3_aa: CAISETRDPPTEQYF
cdr3_nt: TGTGCCATCAGTGAGACCAGGGATCCCCCTACGGAGCAGTACTTC
d_call: -
j_call: TRBJ2-7
clone_size: few
v_call: TRBV10-3

cdr3_aa: CSARRERDGYYNEQFF
cdr3_nt: TGCAGTGCTAGAAGGGAACGGGACGGATACTACAATGAGCAGTTCTTC
d_call: -
j_call: TRBJ2-1
clone_size: -
v_call: TRBV20-1

cdr3_aa: CASSPQSPTINEQFF
cdr3_nt: TGCGCCAGCAGCCCCCAGTCCCCGACTATCAATGAGCAGTTCTTC
d_call: -
j_call: TRBJ2-1
clone_size: few
v_call: TRBV5-1

cdr3_aa: CASSFQPGQGGYEQYF
cdr3_nt: TGTGCCAGCAGCTTCCAACCGGGACAGGGTGGTTACGAGCAGTACTTC
d_call: TRBD1
j_call: TRBJ2-7
clone_size: few
v_call: TRBV7-9

cdr3_aa: CSASRSPGLADNEQFF
cdr3_nt: TGCAGTGCTAGTCGATCCCCGGGACTAGCGGACAATGAGCAGTTCTTC
d_call: TRBD2
j_call: TRBJ2-1
clone_size: few
v_call: TRBV20-1

cdr3_aa: CAWDKVGYTF
cdr3_nt: TGTGCCTGGGATAAAGTGGGCTACACCTTC
d_call: -
j_call: TRBJ1-2
clone_size: -
v_call: TRBV30

cdr3_aa: CASSLQRSDTQYF
cdr3_nt: TGTGCCAGCAGCTTACAGAGATCAGATACGCAGTATTTT
d_call: -
j_call: TRBJ2-3
clone_size: few
v_call: TRBV7-2

cdr3_aa: CASSSGQVYNEQFF
cdr3_nt: TGTGCCAGCAGTAGCGGACAGGTTTACAATGAGCAGTTCTTC
d_call: TRBD1
j_call: TRBJ2-1
clone_size: -
v_call: TRBV6-1

cdr3_aa: CASSESTSGVIAKNIQYF
cdr3_nt: TGCGCCAGCAGTGAGTCGACTAGCGGCGTGATAGCCAAAAACATTCAGTACTTC
d_call: TRBD2
j_call: TRBJ2-4
clone_size: -
v_call: TRBV10-2

cdr3_aa: CASSLASLSTQYF
cdr3_nt: TGTGCCAGCAGCTTAGCCTCCCTTTCCACGCAGTATTTT
d_call: -
j_call: TRBJ2-3
clone_size: few
v_call: TRBV11-2

cdr3_aa: CASSPGVRGYTF
cdr3_nt: TGTGCCAGCTCACCCGGAGTCAGGGGCTACACCTTC
d_call: -
j_call: TRBJ1-2
clone_size: few
v_call: TRBV18

cdr3_aa: CASSLAESPFWPYGYTF
cdr3_nt: TGTGCCAGCAGCTTGGCGGAGTCCCCCTTCTGGCCCTATGGCTACACCTTC
d_call: -
j_call: TRBJ1-2
clone_size: -
v_call: TRBV5-4

cdr3_aa: CASSSLPGEHTGELFF
cdr3_nt: TGTGCCAGCAGTTCTCTCCCCGGAGAGCACACCGGGGAGCTGTTTTTT
d_call: -
j_call: TRBJ2-2
clone_size: -
v_call: TRBV12-3/TRBV12-4

cdr3_aa: CASSQDLRLAGGGNEQFF
cdr3_nt: TGTGCCAGCAGCCAAGATCTCCGACTAGCGGGAGGCGGCAATGAGCAGTTCTTC
d_call: TRBD2
j_call: TRBJ2-1
clone_size: few
v_call: TRBV3-1

cdr3_aa: CASSYDPGQAYNEQFF
cdr3_nt: TGTGCCAGCAGTTACGACCCGGGACAGGCCTACAATGAGCAGTTCTTC
d_call: TRBD1
j_call: TRBJ2-1
clone_size: few
v_call: TRBV6-5

cdr3_aa: CASSYAGESSGELFF
cdr3_nt: TGTGCCAGCAGTTACGCGGGAGAAAGCTCCGGGGAGCTGTTTTTT
d_call: TRBD2
j_call: TRBJ2-2
clone_size: -
v_call: TRBV6-5

cdr3_aa: CASSSPSNVLTF
cdr3_nt: TGTGCCAGCTCATCACCAAGCAACGTCCTGACTTTC
d_call: -
j_call: TRBJ2-6
clone_size: many
v_call: TRBV18

cdr3_aa: CASSPFGDSYNEQFF
cdr3_nt: TGCGCCAGCAGCCCTTTCGGGGATTCCTACAATGAGCAGTTCTTC
d_call: -
j_call: TRBJ2-1
clone_size: few
v_call: TRBV4-3

cdr3_aa: CASSYTGREQYF
cdr3_nt: TGTGCCAGCAGTTATACAGGGCGTGAGCAGTACTTC
d_call: -
j_call: TRBJ2-7
clone_size: few
v_call: TRBV6-2/TRBV6-3

cdr3_aa: CASSLGGQGQETQYF
cdr3_nt: TGCGCCAGCAGCTTGGGGGGACAGGGCCAAGAGACCCAGTACTTC
d_call: TRBD1
j_call: TRBJ2-5
clone_size: many
v_call: TRBV5-1

cdr3_aa: CASSWGSGNTIYF
cdr3_nt: TGCGCCAGCAGCTGGGGGTCTGGAAACACCATATATTTT
d_call: -
j_call: TRBJ1-3
clone_size: few
v_call: TRBV5-1

cdr3_aa: CASSPWGTSTDTQYF
cdr3_nt: TGTGCCAGCAGTCCCTGGGGGACCTCCACAGATACGCAGTATTTT
d_call: -
j_call: TRBJ2-3
clone_size: once
v_call: TRBV27

cdr3_aa: CASSRPSGIYNEQFF
cdr3_nt: TGTGCCAGCAGTCGCCCTAGCGGGATTTACAATGAGCAGTTCTTC
d_call: TRBD2
j_call: TRBJ2-1
clone_size: -
v_call: TRBV6-1

cdr3_aa: CASSYRDSLYEQYF
cdr3_nt: TGTGCCAGCAGCTACCGGGACAGTCTCTACGAGCAGTACTTC
d_call: TRBD1
j_call: TRBJ2-7
clone_size: few
v_call: TRBV7-2

cdr3_aa: CSGRTSGSKDTQYF
cdr3_nt: TGCAGTGGCAGGACTAGCGGGAGTAAAGATACGCAGTATTTT
d_call: TRBD2
j_call: TRBJ2-3
clone_size: few
v_call: TRBV20-1